This record looks at one T cell receptor beta chain sequence and its context. The table lists this clone with a count of one. What antigen it recognizes has not been identified. Nothing much larger sits one base from this clone, and base qualities are not available. The data derive from a study of blood T cell repertoires in COVID-19 (dated by TCRdb to 2018 to 2020). Regarding the study in general: Samples from collaborators originated in the United States, Italy and Spain and spanned both the acute and convalescent phases of COVID-19. A de-identified subject ID, COVID-19 status, age in years and sex were almost always included in the sample metadata. The prospective study material was composed of cDNA or gDNA derived from T cells, B-cell-depleted T cells, or PBMCs. The repertoires were made available in a free public database intended to serve as a resource for research on the immune response to SARS-CoV-2. The dataset comprised deeply sampled blood TCRbeta repertoires from subjects exposed to, actively infected with, or recovered from COVID-19. The samples were drawn from the first 160 participants of the ongoing ImmuneRACE study and from more than 1,000 subjects provided by 6 global collaborators. Where HLA class I and class II types were available, the types were taken from metadata supplied by the sample provider, not from assay-based typing. Overall study outcomes, separate from this receptor: Clinical and demographic metadata were provided uncurated, with the amount varying by source and participant.

Enrolling through a virtual design, the prospective study's participants ranged in age from about 18 to 89 years and lived across 24 United States geographic areas. In the prospective study, participants were assigned to cohorts based on the clinical history participants reported in a screening survey and a study questionnaire. Mobile phlebotomists in the prospective study collected whole blood, serum and a nasopharyngeal or oropharyngeal swab from every participant. Additional blood draws and questionnaires over an approximately two-month period could optionally be provided by prospective study participants. Blood samples from the prospective study were shipped frozen or at room temperature prior to DNA extraction. TCRbeta CDR3 regions were amplified from genomic DNA by means of the immunoSEQ Assay, a bias-controlled multiplex PCR. The original methods were these. Nucleated cell counts per sample were estimated from amplification of reference gene primers within the assay. To quantify the absolute abundance of each unique TCRbeta CDR3 rearrangement, sequence reads were collapsed and filtered. Productive Simpson clonality was computed per sample as the square root of Simpson's diversity index over productive rearrangements. This immuneACCESS table, as held by TCRdb, lists in-frame sequences with V and J called but not all clones. Of the missing ones, under half trace to an unresolved V gene in checked studies; the others have no known cause. V and J calls and clone size follow that table, whereas D and trimming were derived from the DNA. In this sample the table shows 300,000 to 400,000 clones, 70% to 90% of which occur a single time. The top ten hold around 0.97% of the sample.

V and J lose 5 bases and 0 bases, and a span of 10 bases separates them. CDR3 length: 14 amino acids, cysteine to phenylalanine. The CDR3 DNA has 42 bases and is translated from base 1. Per the germline V gene, SNHLY is the CDR1 and FYNNEI is the CDR2. The chain was built from TRBV2 and TRBJ1-2; possibly the D gene is TRBD1, per 6 matching bases. The clonotype originates from a woman in her twenties or thirties with acute COVID-19. The source material was PBMCs or T cells enriched from blood (not recorded which). In nucleotide form, the sequence is TGTGCCAGCAGTCGGGACACAGCTAACTATGGCTACACCTTC. Its translation is CASSRDTANYGYTF.